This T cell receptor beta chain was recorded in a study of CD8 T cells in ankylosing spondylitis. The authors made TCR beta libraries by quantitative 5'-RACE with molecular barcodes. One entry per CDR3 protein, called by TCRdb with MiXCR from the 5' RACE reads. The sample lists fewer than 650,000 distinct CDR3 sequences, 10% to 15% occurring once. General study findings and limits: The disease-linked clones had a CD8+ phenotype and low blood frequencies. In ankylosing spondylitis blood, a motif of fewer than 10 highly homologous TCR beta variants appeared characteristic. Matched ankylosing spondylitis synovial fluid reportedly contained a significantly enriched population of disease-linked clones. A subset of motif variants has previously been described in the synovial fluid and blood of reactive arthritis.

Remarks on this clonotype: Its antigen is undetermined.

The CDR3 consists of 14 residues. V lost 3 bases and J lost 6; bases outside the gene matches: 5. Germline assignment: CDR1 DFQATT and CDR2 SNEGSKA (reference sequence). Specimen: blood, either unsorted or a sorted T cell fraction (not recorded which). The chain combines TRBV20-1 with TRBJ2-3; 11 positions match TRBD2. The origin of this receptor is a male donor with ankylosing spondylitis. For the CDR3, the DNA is TGCAGTGCTAGGTTCTCTAGCGGGAGGGATACGCAGTATTTT. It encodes CSARFSSGRDTQYF.